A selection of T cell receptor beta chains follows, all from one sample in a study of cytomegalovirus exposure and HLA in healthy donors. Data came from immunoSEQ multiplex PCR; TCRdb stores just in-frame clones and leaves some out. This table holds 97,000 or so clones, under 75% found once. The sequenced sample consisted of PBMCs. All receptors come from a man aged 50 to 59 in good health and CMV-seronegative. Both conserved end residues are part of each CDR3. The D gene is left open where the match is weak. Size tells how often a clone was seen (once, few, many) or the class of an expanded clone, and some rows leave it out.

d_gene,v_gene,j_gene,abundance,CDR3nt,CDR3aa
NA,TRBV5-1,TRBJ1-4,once,TGCGCCAGCAGCTTGGTGGGGGAGGACTATGAAAAACTGTTTTTT,CASSLVGEDYEKLFF
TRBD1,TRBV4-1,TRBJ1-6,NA,TGCGCCAGCAGAGACCGGGACAGGCCAAATTCACCCCTCCACTTT,CASRDRDRPNSPLHF
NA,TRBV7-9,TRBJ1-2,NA,TGTGCCAGCAGCCGGTTAAGGGAGCCCCATGGCTACACCTTC,CASSRLREPHGYTF
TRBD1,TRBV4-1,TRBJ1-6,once,TGCGCCAGCAGCCCACAGACAGGGTACAATTCACCCCTCCACTTT,CASSPQTGYNSPLHF
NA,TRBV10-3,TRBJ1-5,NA,TGTGCCATCAGTGAAAATCCCCAGGGTGGAAGTCAGCCCCAGCATTTT,CAISENPQGGSQPQHF
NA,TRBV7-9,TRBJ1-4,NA,TGTGCCAGCAGCCGTAGGGAGGCTAGGGAGGAAAAACTGTTTTTT,CASSRREAREEKLFF
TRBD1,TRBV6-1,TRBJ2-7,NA,TGTGCCAGCAGTGAAGAAGGTGGACAGGGGAACTACGAGCAGTACTTC,CASSEEGGQGNYEQYF
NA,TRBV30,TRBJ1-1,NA,TGTGCCTGGAGTCCTTCGAACACTGAAGCTTTCTTT,CAWSPSNTEAFF
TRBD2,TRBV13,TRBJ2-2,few,TGTGCCAGCAGCTTAGGATTGACTAGCGTTAACACCGGGGAGCTGTTTTTT,CASSLGLTSVNTGELFF
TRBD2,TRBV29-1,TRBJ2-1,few,TGCAGCGTTGCGCGGGAGGTATACAATGAGCAGTTCTTC,CSVAREVYNEQFF
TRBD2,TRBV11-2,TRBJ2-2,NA,TGTGCCAGCAGCGCTAGACTGGGACTAGAGAACACCGGGGAGCTGTTTTTT,CASSARLGLENTGELFF
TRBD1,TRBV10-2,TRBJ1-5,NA,TGCGCCAGCAGCGACAGGGGGACTCTCGGTAATCAGCCCCAGCATTTT,CASSDRGTLGNQPQHF